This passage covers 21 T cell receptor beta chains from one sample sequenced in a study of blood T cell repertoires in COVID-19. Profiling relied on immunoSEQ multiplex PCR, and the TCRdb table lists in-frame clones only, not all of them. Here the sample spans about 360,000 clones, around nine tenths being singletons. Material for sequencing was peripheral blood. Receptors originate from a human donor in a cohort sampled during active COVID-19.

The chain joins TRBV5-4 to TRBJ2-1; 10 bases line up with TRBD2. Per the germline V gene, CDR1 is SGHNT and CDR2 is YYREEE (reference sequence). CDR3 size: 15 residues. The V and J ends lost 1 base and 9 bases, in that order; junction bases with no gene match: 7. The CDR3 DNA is TGTGCCAGCAGCTTGCGTAGCGGGGGGTCAGGTGAGCAGTTCTTC. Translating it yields CASSLRSGGSGEQFF. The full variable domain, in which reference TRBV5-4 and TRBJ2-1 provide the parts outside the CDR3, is ETGVTQSPTHLIKTRGQQVTLRCSSQSGHNTVSWYQQALGQGPQFIFQYYREEENGRGNFPPRFSGLQFPNYSSELNVNALELDDSALYLCASSLRSGGSGEQFFGPGTRLTVL.

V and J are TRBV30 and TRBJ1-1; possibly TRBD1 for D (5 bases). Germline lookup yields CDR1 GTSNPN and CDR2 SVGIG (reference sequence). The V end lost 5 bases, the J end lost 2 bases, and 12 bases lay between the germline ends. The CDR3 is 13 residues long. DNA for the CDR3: TGTGCCTGGGCTCCCACAGGTAACACTGAAGCTTTCTTT. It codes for CAWAPTGNTEAFF.

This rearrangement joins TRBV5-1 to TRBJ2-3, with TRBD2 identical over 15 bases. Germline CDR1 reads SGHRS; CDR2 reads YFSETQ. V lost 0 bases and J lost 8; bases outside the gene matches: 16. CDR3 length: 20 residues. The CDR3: CASSLEPPGLAGGGAGTQYF. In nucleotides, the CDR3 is TGCGCCAGCAGCTTGGAACCCCCGGGACTAGCGGGAGGAGGCGCGGGTACGCAGTATTTT.

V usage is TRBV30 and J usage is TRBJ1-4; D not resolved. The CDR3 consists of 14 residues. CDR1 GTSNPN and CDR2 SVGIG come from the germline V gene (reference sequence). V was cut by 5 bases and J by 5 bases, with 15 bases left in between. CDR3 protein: CAWGPTVSNEKLFF. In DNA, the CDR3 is TGTGCCTGGGGTCCAACGGTTAGCAATGAAAAACTGTTTTTT.

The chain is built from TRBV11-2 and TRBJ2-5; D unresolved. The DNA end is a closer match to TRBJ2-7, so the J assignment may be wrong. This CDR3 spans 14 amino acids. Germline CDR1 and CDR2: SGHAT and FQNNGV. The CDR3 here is CASSLKWSAYEQYF. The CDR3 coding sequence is TGTGCCAGCAGCTTAAAGTGGAGTGCCTACGAGCAGTACTTC.

The CDR3 spells CASSQLAGVQDTQYF. The DNA for the CDR3 is TGCGCCAGCAGCCAATTAGCGGGAGTCCAGGATACGCAGTATTTT. The chain uses TRBV4-1 and TRBJ2-3, with TRBD2 identical over 9 bases. The CDR3 sequence is 15 residues long. V was pared by 2 bases and J by 6 bases, with 6 bases of the junction left unmatched. Germline CDR1 and CDR2: MGHRA and YSYEKL.

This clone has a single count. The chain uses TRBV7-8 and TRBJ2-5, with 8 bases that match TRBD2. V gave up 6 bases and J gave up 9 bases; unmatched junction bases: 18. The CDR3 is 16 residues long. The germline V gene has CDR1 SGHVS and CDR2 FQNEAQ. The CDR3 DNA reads TGTGCCAGCAGTCTCGTGGTTAGCGGGGCCTCAGGGGCCCAGTACTTC. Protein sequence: CASSLVVSGASGAQYF.

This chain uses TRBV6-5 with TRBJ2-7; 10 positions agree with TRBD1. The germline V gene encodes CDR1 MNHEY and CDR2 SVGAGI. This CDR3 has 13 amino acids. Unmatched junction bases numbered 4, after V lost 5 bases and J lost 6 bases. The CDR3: CASSPGQGREQYF. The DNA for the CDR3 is TGTGCCAGCAGTCCGGGACAGGGGCGCGAGCAGTACTTC.

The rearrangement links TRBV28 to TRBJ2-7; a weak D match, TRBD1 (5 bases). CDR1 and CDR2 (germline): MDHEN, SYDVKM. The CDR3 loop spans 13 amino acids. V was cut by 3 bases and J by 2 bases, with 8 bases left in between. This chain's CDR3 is CASSLAGTYEQYF. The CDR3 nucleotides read TGTGCCAGCAGTTTGGCAGGGACCTACGAGCAGTACTTC.

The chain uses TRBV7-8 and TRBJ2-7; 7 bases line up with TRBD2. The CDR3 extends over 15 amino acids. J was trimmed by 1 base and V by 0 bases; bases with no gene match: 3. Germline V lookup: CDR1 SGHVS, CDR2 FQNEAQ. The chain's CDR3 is CASSLAGGFSYEQYF. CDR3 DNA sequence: TGTGCCAGCAGCTTAGCGGGAGGGTTTTCCTACGAGCAGTACTTC.

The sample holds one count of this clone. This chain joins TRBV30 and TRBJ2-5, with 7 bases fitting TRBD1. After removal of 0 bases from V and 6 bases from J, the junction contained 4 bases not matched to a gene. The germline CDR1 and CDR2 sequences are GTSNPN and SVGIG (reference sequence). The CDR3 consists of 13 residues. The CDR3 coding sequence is TGTGCCTGGAGTGTACAGGGGAGACAGACCCAGTACTTC. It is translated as CAWSVQGRQTQYF.

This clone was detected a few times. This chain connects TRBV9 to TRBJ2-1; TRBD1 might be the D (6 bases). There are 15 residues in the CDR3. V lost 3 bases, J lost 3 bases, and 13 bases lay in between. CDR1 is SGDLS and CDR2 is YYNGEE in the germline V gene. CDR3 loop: CASSAQDSHYNEQFF. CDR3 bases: TGTGCCAGCAGCGCCCAGGACAGTCACTACAATGAGCAGTTCTTC.

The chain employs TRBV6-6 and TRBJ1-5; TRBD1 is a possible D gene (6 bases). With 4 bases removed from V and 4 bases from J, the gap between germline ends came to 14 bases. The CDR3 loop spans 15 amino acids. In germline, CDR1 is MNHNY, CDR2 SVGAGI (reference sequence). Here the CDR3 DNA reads TGTGCCAGCAGTTCCGAGGACAGCCCTAATCAGCCCCAGCATTTT. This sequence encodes CASSSEDSPNQPQHF.

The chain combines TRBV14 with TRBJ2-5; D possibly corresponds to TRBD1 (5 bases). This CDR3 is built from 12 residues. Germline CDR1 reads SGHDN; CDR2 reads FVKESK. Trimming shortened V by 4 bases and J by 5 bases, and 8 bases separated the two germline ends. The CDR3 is CASSPTAETQYF. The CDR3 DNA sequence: TGTGCCAGCAGCCCGACAGCGGAGACCCAGTACTTC.

In nucleotides, the CDR3 is TGTGCCAGCAGCTTAAGCCTCTACTCTGGAAACACCATATATTTT. Its translation: CASSLSLYSGNTIYF. The chain carries TRBV7-9 and TRBJ1-3, with D uncertain. Trimming left V 2 bases short and J 0 bases short, with 8 bases between. This CDR3 has 15 residues. From germline, CDR1 is SEHNR and CDR2 FQNEAQ (reference sequence).

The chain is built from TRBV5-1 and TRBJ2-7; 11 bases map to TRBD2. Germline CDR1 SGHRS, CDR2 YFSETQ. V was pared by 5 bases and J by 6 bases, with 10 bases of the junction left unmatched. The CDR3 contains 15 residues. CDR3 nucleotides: TGCGCCAGCAGTACGGGACTAGCGGAGCTAGGCGAGCAGTACTTC. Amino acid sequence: CASSTGLAELGEQYF.

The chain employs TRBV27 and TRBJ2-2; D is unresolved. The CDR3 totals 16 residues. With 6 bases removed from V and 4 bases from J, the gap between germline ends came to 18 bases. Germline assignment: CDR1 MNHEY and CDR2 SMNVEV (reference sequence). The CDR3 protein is CASSLVSQAFTGELFF. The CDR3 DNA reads TGTGCCAGCAGCCTGGTGAGCCAGGCCTTCACCGGGGAGCTGTTTTTT.

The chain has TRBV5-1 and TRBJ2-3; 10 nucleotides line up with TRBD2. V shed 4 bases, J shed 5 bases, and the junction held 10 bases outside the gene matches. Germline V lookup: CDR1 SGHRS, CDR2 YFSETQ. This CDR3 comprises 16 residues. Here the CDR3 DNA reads TGCGCCAGCAGCCCCGGGCTAGCGGGAGACATAGATACGCAGTATTTT. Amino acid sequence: CASSPGLAGDIDTQYF.

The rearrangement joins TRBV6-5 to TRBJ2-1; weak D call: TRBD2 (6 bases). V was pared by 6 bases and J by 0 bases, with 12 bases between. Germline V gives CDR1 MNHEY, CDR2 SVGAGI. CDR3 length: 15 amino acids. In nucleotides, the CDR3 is TGTGCCAGCAGACGGGACTTCACCTCCTACAATGAGCAGTTCTTC. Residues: CASRRDFTSYNEQFF.

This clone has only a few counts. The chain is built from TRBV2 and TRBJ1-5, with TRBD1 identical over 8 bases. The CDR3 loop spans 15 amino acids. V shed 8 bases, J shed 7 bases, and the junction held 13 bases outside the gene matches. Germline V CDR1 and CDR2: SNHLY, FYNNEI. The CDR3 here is CASGGQGSVGQPQHF. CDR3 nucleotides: TGTGCCAGCGGTGGACAGGGATCAGTAGGGCAGCCCCAGCATTTT.

Here the CDR3 reads CSAWNAGGNQETQYF. The CDR3 nucleotides read TGCAGCGCATGGAATGCGGGGGGGAACCAAGAGACCCAGTACTTC. The chain joins TRBV29-1 to TRBJ2-5; TRBD2 agrees at 9 bases. Germline V lookup: CDR1 SQVTM, CDR2 ANQGSEA. The trim removed 7 bases at V and 0 bases at J, leaving 9 bases unmatched. This CDR3 is built from 15 residues.